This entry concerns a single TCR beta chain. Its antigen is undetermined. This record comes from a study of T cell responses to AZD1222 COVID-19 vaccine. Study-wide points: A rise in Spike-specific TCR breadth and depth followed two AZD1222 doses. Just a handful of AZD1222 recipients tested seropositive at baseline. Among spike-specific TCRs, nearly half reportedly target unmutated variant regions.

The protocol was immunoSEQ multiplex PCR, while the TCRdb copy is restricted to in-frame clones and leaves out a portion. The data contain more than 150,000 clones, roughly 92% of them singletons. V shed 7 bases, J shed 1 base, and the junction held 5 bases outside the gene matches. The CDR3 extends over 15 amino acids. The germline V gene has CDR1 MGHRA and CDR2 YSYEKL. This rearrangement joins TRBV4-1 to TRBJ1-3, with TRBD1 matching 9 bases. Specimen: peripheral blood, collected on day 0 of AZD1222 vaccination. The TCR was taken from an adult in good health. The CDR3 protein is CASKLGTGSGNTIYF. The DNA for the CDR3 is TGCGCCAGCAAACTCGGGACAGGGTCTGGAAACACCATATATTTT.